This TCR beta chain emerged from a study of cytomegalovirus exposure and HLA in healthy donors. Trimming left V 2 bases short and J 2 bases short, with 5 bases between. Germline values: CDR1 SGDLS, CDR2 YYNGEE. The CDR3 covers 13 residues. A multiplex PCR was run with 60 Vbeta primers and 13 Jbeta primers. The assay was immunoSEQ multiplex PCR, and TCRdb's table has in-frame clones only and misses some. The sample lists roughly 130,000 clones; 75% to 90% were seen once. The TCR originated in a man aged 30 to 39 in good health and CMV-seronegative. This chain links TRBV9 with TRBJ2-1; TRBD2 might be the D (5 bases). Sequenced material: PBMCs. CDR3 bases: TGTGCCAGCAGCGTCGGGACCTACAATGAGCAGTTCTTC. Translation gives CASSVGTYNEQFF.